Each of the 29 T cell receptor beta chains below was sequenced from the same sample in a study of shared clonotypes between healthy human individuals. The protocol was immunoSEQ multiplex PCR, while the TCRdb copy is restricted to in-frame clones and leaves out a portion. Here the sample spans some 2,400,000 clones, approximately 96% being singletons. Sequences were obtained from naive CD4+ T cells sorted from blood. Sample subset: CD45RA+ positively selected. The source of these receptors is a man younger than 35 in good health.

As regards this clone: This same CDR3 is encoded by further DNA sequences in the sample. The genes are TRBV6-1 and TRBJ2-7; the D is unclear. Trimming removed 6 bases from V and 3 bases from J, with 9 bases in between. The V gene's germline CDR1 is MNHNS and CDR2 SASEGT. The CDR3 covers 12 residues. The CDR3 DNA reads TGTGCCAGCAGCGTATACAGCTACGAGCAGTACTTC. This gives the protein CASSVYSYEQYF.

The chain carries TRBV7-2 and TRBJ2-7, with 8 bases identical to TRBD1. CDR1 is SGHTA and CDR2 is FQGNSA in the germline V gene. The CDR3 runs 16 residues. V dropped 1 base and J dropped 4; count of bases not matched to a gene: 9. This CDR3 reads CASSLGYVQGGYEQYF. The CDR3 DNA sequence: TGTGCCAGCAGCTTAGGCTACGTACAGGGGGGTTACGAGCAGTACTTC. Full variable domain (rest looked up from reference TRBV7-2 and TRBJ2-7): GAGVSQSPSNKVTEKGKDVELRCDPISGHTALYWYRQSLGQGLEFLIYFQGNSAPDKSGLPSDRFSAERTGGSVSTLTIQRTQQEDSAVYLCASSLGYVQGGYEQYFGPGTRLTVT.

Here the CDR3 reads CASSHRGPNTEAFF. In DNA form, the CDR3 reads TGTGCCAGCAGCCACCGAGGGCCGAACACTGAAGCTTTCTTT. V usage is TRBV6-6 and J usage is TRBJ1-1; no clear D gene. The germline gives CDR1 MNHNY, CDR2 SVGAGI (reference sequence). V was clipped by 6 bases and J by 1 base, with 12 bases between them. CDR3 size: 14 residues.

The chain links TRBV25-1 to TRBJ2-7, with 7 bases lining up with TRBD1. The ends lost 5 bases at V and 2 bases at J; junction bases unmatched: 6. This CDR3 has 14 residues. Germline V gene sequence: CDR1 MGHDK, CDR2 SYGVNS. The DNA for the CDR3 is TGTGCCAGCAGTCGGCCAGGGGGTACCTACGAGCAGTACTTC. It codes for CASSRPGGTYEQYF.

The chain carries TRBV21-1 and TRBJ1-1. TRBV21-1 is reported as a pseudogene. CDR3 length equals 14 residues. DNA of the CDR3: TGTGCCAGCAGCGGTAGCGCGGTTGGCACTGAAGCTTTCTTT. This encodes CASSGSAVGTEAFF.

The chain is built from TRBV6-5 and TRBJ1-5; TRBD1 matches 8 bases. With 5 bases clipped from V and 4 bases from J, the junction kept 7 bases outside the gene matches. Germline CDR1 MNHEY, CDR2 SVGAGI. The CDR3 runs 15 residues. In nucleotides, the CDR3 is TGTGCCAGCAGTAGGACAGGGTCCGATAATCAGCCCCAGCATTTT. This encodes CASSRTGSDNQPQHF.

The V gene is TRBV6-5, the J gene TRBJ1-1; TRBD1 is a possible D gene (6 bases). Trimming removed 0 bases from V and 2 bases from J, with 13 bases in between. The CDR3 is made up of 16 amino acids. Germline V gives CDR1 MNHEY, CDR2 SVGAGI. The CDR3, as DNA: TGTGCCAGCAGTTACTCACTAACAGGGACCAACACTGAAGCTTTCTTT. Its translation is CASSYSLTGTNTEAFF.

With respect to this clone: Additional DNA sequences in this sample encode the identical CDR3. V is TRBV5-1 and J is TRBJ2-7; 10 positions agree with TRBD1. This CDR3 has 15 amino acids. Germline V lookup: CDR1 SGHRS, CDR2 YFSETQ. V lost 0 bases and J lost 4; bases outside the gene matches: 4. CDR3 region: CASSLAPGQGYEQYF. The CDR3 DNA sequence: TGCGCCAGCAGCTTGGCACCGGGACAGGGGTACGAGCAGTACTTC.

This chain uses TRBV19 with TRBJ2-7, with 8 bases matching TRBD1. Per germline, CDR1 LNHDA and CDR2 SQIVND (reference sequence). This CDR3 comprises 14 residues. V was pared by 9 bases and J by 3 bases, with 10 bases of the junction left unmatched. The DNA of the CDR3 is TGTGCCAGCTCCCCTGGACAGGGACACTACGAGCAGTACTTC. Amino acid sequence: CASSPGQGHYEQYF.

This clone was counted a single time. The V and J genes are TRBV14 and TRBJ2-5; a weak D match, TRBD2 (5 bases). CDR1 is SGHDN, CDR2 FVKESK, per germline. V shed 0 bases and J shed 5 bases, with 13 bases lying between them. The CDR3 runs to 15 residues. The CDR3 DNA reads TGTGCCAGCAGCCAAGATCCGGGATTGCTGGAGACCCAGTACTTC. Translated, it gives CASSQDPGLLETQYF.

The chain joins TRBV7-8 to TRBJ2-1; D is ambiguous. V lost 2 bases and J 7 bases, leaving 15 bases between the germline ends. The CDR3 is 15 residues long. Germline-derived CDR1 and CDR2 are SGHVS and FQNEAQ. CDR3 sequence reads: CASSLLWGRGNEQFF. The CDR3 nucleotides are TGTGCCAGCAGCTTACTCTGGGGTCGTGGGAATGAGCAGTTCTTC.

This chain joins TRBV7-8 and TRBJ2-1; D may be TRBD1 (6 bases). The CDR3 runs 16 residues. Per germline, CDR1 SGHVS and CDR2 FQNEAQ. Trimming removed 0 bases from V and 5 bases from J, with 14 bases in between. Here the CDR3 DNA reads TGTGCCAGCAGCTTAGCCCCCAGGGGTATCGACAATGAGCAGTTCTTC. Protein product: CASSLAPRGIDNEQFF.

This clone appeared once. The V gene is TRBV4-1, the J gene TRBJ1-4, with TRBD1 as a possible D gene (5 bases). The CDR3 runs 15 residues. Germline CDR1 reads MGHRA; CDR2 reads YSYEKL. Deletions cut 5 bases from V and 3 bases from J, with 13 bases between. CDR3 residues: CASSTPGPSNEKLFF. The DNA of the CDR3 is TGCGCCAGCAGCACACCGGGACCCTCTAATGAAAAACTGTTTTTT.

The J gene is TRBJ2-5, the V gene TRBV29-1, with D possibly being TRBD2 (5 bases). CDR1 and CDR2 (germline): SQVTM, ANQGSEA. Trimming removed 8 bases from V and 9 bases from J, with 13 bases in between. CDR3 length: 10 amino acids. The DNA of the CDR3 is TGCAGCTTGGGAGAGGGAGCCCAGTACTTC. As protein: CSLGEGAQYF.

The V and J genes are TRBV2 and TRBJ1-2; TRBD1 matches at 10 bases. Unmatched junction bases numbered 6, after V lost 7 bases and J lost 7 bases. CDR1 and CDR2 (germline): SNHLY, FYNNEI. The CDR3 sequence is 13 residues long. Here the CDR3 DNA reads TGTGCCAGCACATCGACAGGGGGCAGTGGCTACACCTTC. Encoded protein: CASTSTGGSGYTF.

With respect to this clone: This same CDR3 is encoded by further DNA sequences in the sample. The V gene is TRBV20-1, the J gene TRBJ1-4; unclear D gene. The V end lost 4 bases, the J end lost 5 bases, and 2 bases lay between the germline ends. The germline V gene encodes CDR1 DFQATT and CDR2 SNEGSKA (reference sequence). The CDR3 has 10 amino acids. The CDR3 region is CSAKNEKLFF. The CDR3 DNA reads as TGCAGTGCTAAAAATGAAAAACTGTTTTTT.

The chain recombines TRBV5-1 with TRBJ1-6; TRBD1 might be the D (6 bases). Trimming removed 1 base at V and 6 bases at J, with 14 bases between. There are 16 residues in the CDR3. Germline CDR1 and CDR2: SGHRS and YFSETQ. The CDR3 spells CASSLLLGQSNSPLHF. CDR3 DNA: TGCGCCAGCAGCTTGCTTCTAGGACAGAGTAATTCACCCCTCCACTTT. Supplemented by reference TRBV5-1 and TRBJ1-6, the full variable domain reads KAGVTQTPRYLIKTRGQQVTLSCSPISGHRSVSWYQQTPGQGLQFLFEYFSETQRNKGNFPGRFSGRQFSNSRSEMNVSTLELGDSALYLCASSLLLGQSNSPLHFGNGTRLTVT.

The CDR3 reads CASSLSPGSNTEAFF. Written as DNA, the CDR3 is TGTGCCAGCAGCTTATCACCTGGGTCTAACACTGAAGCTTTCTTT. V usage is TRBV11-2 and J usage is TRBJ1-1; D gene ambiguous. The CDR3 contains 15 residues. Per the germline V gene, CDR1 is SGHAT and CDR2 is FQNNGV. The V gene lost 2 bases and the J gene lost 2 bases, with 12 bases spanning the gap.

V is TRBV6-1 and J is TRBJ1-5; D gene uncertain. CDR3 length equals 14 residues. Germline loops: CDR1 MNHNS, CDR2 SASEGT. V was clipped by 6 bases and J by 0 bases, with 9 bases between them. CDR3 amino acids: CASSGDYSNQPQHF. CDR3 DNA: TGTGCCAGCAGCGGGGATTATAGCAATCAGCCCCAGCATTTT.

The V and J genes are TRBV7-2 and TRBJ2-1, with 7 bases identical to TRBD2. Trimming took 5 bases from V and 7 from J; bases not matched to a gene: 8. The CDR3 length is 14 residues. CDR1 and CDR2 from the germline V gene are SGHTA and FQGNSA. CDR3: CASSPSGVRNEQFF. CDR3 coding DNA: TGTGCCAGCAGCCCGAGCGGGGTAAGGAATGAGCAGTTCTTC.

This chain joins TRBV7-9 and TRBJ2-7; 10 bases are a match to TRBD2. J was trimmed by 5 bases and V by 3 bases; bases with no gene match: 1. Germline CDR1 is SEHNR and CDR2 is FQNEAQ (reference sequence). The CDR3 has 13 residues. The CDR3 region has the DNA TGTGCCAGCAGCTTCCTAGCGGGGGACGAGCAGTACTTC. This codes for CASSFLAGDEQYF.

This clone was observed a single time. CDR3 nucleotide sequence: TGCGCCAGCAGCCTACAGGGGGTAGCTACAGATACGCAGTATTTT. This sequence encodes CASSLQGVATDTQYF. The V gene is TRBV5-1, the J gene TRBJ2-3; 8 nucleotides line up with TRBD1. Germline V gene sequence: CDR1 SGHRS, CDR2 YFSETQ. This CDR3 contains 15 residues. The V and J ends lost 4 bases and 3 bases, in that order; junction bases with no gene match: 7.

V is TRBV4-3 and J is TRBJ1-5; D unresolved. Germline V CDR1 and CDR2: LGHNA, YSLEER. This CDR3 spans 16 amino acids. V lost 4 bases and J 6 bases, leaving 19 bases between the germline ends. The CDR3 reads CASSPQWREHAQPQHF. CDR3 in DNA: TGCGCCAGCAGCCCCCAATGGCGGGAACACGCTCAGCCCCAGCATTTT.

The CDR3, as DNA: TGTGCCAGCTCACCAGGGGTAGAGGGCCTCAGCTCTGGGGCCAACGTCCTGACTTTC. The encoded protein is CASSPGVEGLSSGANVLTF. The chain carries TRBV18 and TRBJ2-6, with D possibly being TRBD2 (5 bases). Germline CDR1 and CDR2: KGHSH and LQKENI. V was pared by 2 bases and J by 0 bases, with 17 bases between. The CDR3 extends over 19 amino acids.

The rearrangement links TRBV7-8 to TRBJ1-1, with TRBD1 as a possible D gene (6 bases). V lost 5 bases to trimming and J lost 1 base, with 14 bases between them. Looked up from germline, CDR1 is SGHVS and CDR2 is FQNEAQ. The CDR3 length is 15 residues. Written as DNA, the CDR3 is TGTGCCAGCAGCCCAAGGGGGGGCCCGAACACTGAAGCTTTCTTT. This encodes CASSPRGGPNTEAFF.

V is TRBV21-1 and J is TRBJ1-5; the D call in the table, TRBD1, was not verified against the DNA. TRBV21-1 is a listed pseudogene. This CDR3 comprises 16 residues. CDR3 protein: CASSSLRGILHQPQHF. The CDR3 coding sequence is TGTGCCAGCAGCAGCCTCAGGGGCATTTTGCATCAGCCCCAGCATTTT.

V and J are TRBV5-1 and TRBJ2-1; 8 positions agree with TRBD1. V gave up 7 bases and J gave up 3 bases; unmatched junction bases: 9. The CDR3 loop spans 15 amino acids. CDR1 is SGHRS and CDR2 is YFSETQ in the germline V gene. CDR3 sequence reads: CASCLQGEVYNEQFF. The CDR3 coding sequence is TGCGCCAGCTGCCTACAGGGGGAGGTCTACAATGAGCAGTTCTTC.

The CDR3 spells CASRLLQGNEQYF. CDR3 nucleotide sequence: TGTGCCAGCAGGCTACTACAGGGCAACGAGCAGTACTTC. V and J are TRBV2 and TRBJ2-7; D perhaps matches TRBD1 (6 bases). The CDR3 length is 13 residues. Trimming cost V 6 bases and J 5 bases, with 14 bases left between them. Germline V lookup: CDR1 SNHLY, CDR2 FYNNEI.

The V call is TRBV30, the J call TRBJ1-4; no reliable D call. V was pared by 0 bases and J by 0 bases, with 5 bases between. This CDR3 has 14 residues. The V gene's germline CDR1 is GTSNPN and CDR2 SVGIG (reference sequence). CDR3 amino acids: CAWSVPTTNEKLFF. The CDR3 DNA reads TGTGCCTGGAGTGTACCGACAACTAATGAAAAACTGTTTTTT.